These 24 T cell receptor beta chains were all obtained from the same sample, sequenced in a study of T cells in tuberculosis. Profiling relied on immunoSEQ multiplex PCR, and the TCRdb table lists in-frame clones only, not all of them. This table has 30,000 to 40,000 clones, approximately 96% appearing once. The sequenced sample was PBMCs. The origin of the receptors is a donor aged 10 to 29 with latent tuberculosis or without tuberculosis infection.

The chain couples TRBV5-1 to TRBJ2-1; 7 bases are shared with TRBD2. This CDR3 is 15 amino acids long. The germline gives CDR1 SGHRS, CDR2 YFSETQ. V lost 9 bases and J lost 0; bases outside the gene matches: 9. Written as DNA, the CDR3 is TGCGCCACCGCCTGGCGGGAGCCCTCCTACAATGAGCAGTTCTTC. Amino acid sequence: CATAWREPSYNEQFF.

The chain links TRBV5-1 to TRBJ2-7, with D maybe TRBD2 (5 bases). The V gene lost 3 bases and the J gene lost 2 bases, with 6 bases spanning the gap. The CDR3 totals 12 residues. In germline, CDR1 is SGHRS, CDR2 YFSETQ. The CDR3 region has the DNA TGCGCCAGCAGCTCCGGGACCTACGAGCAGTACTTC. This codes for CASSSGTYEQYF.

The chain recombines TRBV6-1 with TRBJ2-3; perhaps TRBD2 as D (5 bases). CDR3 length: 14 residues. V lost 8 bases, J lost 0 bases, and 12 bases lay in between. CDR1 and CDR2 (germline): MNHNS, SASEGT. The CDR3 protein is CASAGEYSTDTQYF. CDR3 sequence (DNA): TGTGCCAGCGCCGGGGAGTATAGCACAGATACGCAGTATTTT.

The CDR3 region is CASSGGYSNQPQHF. For the CDR3, the DNA is TGTGCCAGCAGTGGAGGGTATAGCAATCAGCCCCAGCATTTT. The J gene is TRBJ1-5, the V gene TRBV6-1; D remains unclear. The germline CDR1 and CDR2 sequences are MNHNS and SASEGT. The V and J ends lost 4 bases and 0 bases respectively, with 7 bases between them. This CDR3 is built from 14 residues.

This clone came up once. Here the CDR3 reads CAIGKDRIYGYTF. The CDR3 DNA sequence: TGTGCCATCGGAAAGGACAGAATCTATGGCTACACCTTC. The chain is built from TRBV10-3 and TRBJ1-2; perhaps TRBD1 as D (6 bases). The CDR3 has 13 amino acids. CDR1 is ENHRY and CDR2 is SYGVKD in the germline V gene. Trimming removed 8 bases from V and 4 bases from J, with 14 bases in between.

This chain connects TRBV7-3 to TRBJ2-1, with D tentatively TRBD2 (5 bases). Germline V lookup: CDR1 SGHTA, CDR2 FQGTGA. This CDR3 has 13 residues. V was pared by 2 bases and J by 7 bases, with 9 bases between. The chain's CDR3 is CASSLEGWNEQFF. In nucleotides, the CDR3 is TGTGCCAGCAGCTTAGAGGGCTGGAATGAGCAGTTCTTC.

CDR3 bases: TGTGCCAGCAGTCCCGCCGTTGGGACAGGGGACGTCTTTATCACTCAATACTCCTACAATGAGCAGTTCTTC. Amino acid sequence: CASSPAVGTGDVFITQYSYNEQFF. V usage is TRBV27 and J usage is TRBJ2-1, with 10 nucleotides matching TRBD1. CDR1 is MNHEY and CDR2 is SMNVEV in the germline V gene (reference sequence). The CDR3 sequence is 24 residues long. V dropped 5 bases and J dropped 0; count of bases not matched to a gene: 28.

The J gene is TRBJ2-2, the V gene TRBV5-1, with a weak D call TRBD2 (6 bases). CDR3 length equals 15 residues. V gave up 6 bases and J gave up 5 bases, with 17 bases separating them. Germline CDR1 reads SGHRS; CDR2 reads YFSETQ. The CDR3 is CASTGTAGATGELFF. The CDR3 nucleotides read TGCGCCAGCACCGGAACAGCGGGCGCAACCGGGGAGCTGTTTTTT.

The chain couples TRBV19 to TRBJ2-7, with 9 positions matching TRBD2. Trimming cost V 2 bases and J 7 bases; bases outside gene matches: 9. CDR1 and CDR2 from the germline V gene are LNHDA and SQIVND (reference sequence). The CDR3 loop spans 15 amino acids. The CDR3 loop is CASSIILAGQGEQYF. DNA of the CDR3: TGTGCCAGTAGTATAATACTAGCGGGCCAAGGGGAGCAGTACTTC.

The chain combines TRBV6-5 with TRBJ2-7, with 10 bases lining up with TRBD2. This CDR3 is built from 15 residues. Germline V gene sequence: CDR1 MNHEY, CDR2 SVGAGI. Trimming cost V 7 bases and J 4 bases; bases outside gene matches: 10. In DNA, the CDR3 is TGTGCCAGCACCCGGGCTAGCGGGAGATCGTACGAGCAGTACTTC. This sequence encodes CASTRASGRSYEQYF.

The chain combines TRBV6-1 with TRBJ1-3; 8 bases match TRBD1. Germline CDR1 reads MNHNS; CDR2 reads SASEGT. CDR3 size: 15 residues. V shed 7 bases and J 4 bases; nucleotides not matched to a gene: 9. CDR3 DNA sequence: TGTGCCAGCACCCAGGACAGGGCAAACGGAAACACCATATATTTT. Translating it yields CASTQDRANGNTIYF.

J is TRBJ1-5 and V is TRBV27, with 7 bases fitting TRBD1. Trimming took 2 bases from V and 2 from J; bases not matched to a gene: 3. The V gene's germline CDR1 is MNHEY and CDR2 SMNVEV (reference sequence). The CDR3 spans 15 residues. CDR3 sequence: CASSLQGGGNQPQHF. The CDR3 DNA sequence: TGTGCCAGCAGTTTACAGGGGGGCGGCAATCAGCCCCAGCATTTT.

The CDR3 DNA follows: TGCGCCAGCCTGGGACAGGCGAACACTGAAGCTTTCTTT. Protein sequence: CASLGQANTEAFF. The rearrangement joins TRBV5-1 to TRBJ1-1, with 8 bases matching TRBD1. The CDR3 runs 13 residues. J gave up 1 base and V 7 bases, and 3 bases lay outside the gene matches. The germline gives CDR1 SGHRS, CDR2 YFSETQ.

The J gene is TRBJ2-7, the V gene TRBV4-2, with a tentative D call TRBD2 (6 bases). The CDR3 spans 16 residues. V dropped 3 bases and J dropped 3 bases, with 18 bases sitting between them. Per germline, CDR1 LGHNA and CDR2 YNFKEQ. The CDR3 spells CASSHPTGGPNYEQYF. CDR3 bases: TGTGCCAGCAGCCATCCCACAGGAGGGCCGAACTACGAGCAGTACTTC.

The chain recombines TRBV4-1 with TRBJ2-1, with 8 bases identical to TRBD2. The trim removed 0 bases at V and 0 bases at J, leaving 10 bases unmatched. Germline CDR1 MGHRA, CDR2 YSYEKL. This CDR3 spans 19 amino acids. CDR3 sequence: CASSQDGYSGVSSYNEQFF. The CDR3 DNA reads TGCGCCAGCAGCCAAGATGGGTATAGCGGGGTAAGCTCCTACAATGAGCAGTTCTTC.

The chain is built from TRBV5-1 and TRBJ1-2; 8 bases fit TRBD1. The CDR3 totals 14 residues. Germline CDR1 SGHRS, CDR2 YFSETQ. J gave up 8 bases and V 4 bases, and 10 bases lay outside the gene matches. CDR3 coding DNA: TGCGCCAGCAGCACATTGACAGGGGCAGGCGGCTACACCTTC. It is translated as CASSTLTGAGGYTF.

The CDR3 sequence: CASSLMTGQETQYF. DNA of the CDR3: TGCGCCAGCAGCTTGATGACAGGGCAAGAGACCCAGTACTTC. This rearrangement joins TRBV5-1 to TRBJ2-5; 7 positions match TRBD1. V trimming: 1 base; J trimming: 2 bases; junction bases outside the gene matches: 2. This CDR3 has 14 amino acids. In germline, CDR1 is SGHRS, CDR2 YFSETQ.

V usage is TRBV5-1 and J usage is TRBJ1-5; D is possibly TRBD1 (6 bases). Trimming removed 4 bases from V and 2 bases from J, with 16 bases in between. The CDR3 length is 16 residues. From germline, CDR1 is SGHRS and CDR2 YFSETQ. The CDR3 nucleotides are TGCGCCAGCAGCCCCCAACCGGGACAAGGCAATCAGCCCCAGCATTTT. This translates into CASSPQPGQGNQPQHF.

The chain employs TRBV7-8 and TRBJ2-5; 9 nucleotides line up with TRBD1. Unmatched junction bases numbered 13, after V lost 1 base and J lost 4 bases. The CDR3 runs to 18 residues. Germline CDR1 is SGHVS and CDR2 is FQNEAQ. The DNA of the CDR3 is TGTGCCAGCAGCTTAGGGGCTCTGTGGACAGGGGTGAGAGAGACCCAGTACTTC. Protein product: CASSLGALWTGVRETQYF.

V and J are TRBV28 and TRBJ2-1; weak D call: TRBD2 (5 bases). V lost 5 bases, J lost 5 bases, and 10 bases lay in between. This CDR3 is built from 13 residues. In germline, CDR1 is MDHEN, CDR2 SYDVKM. CDR3 coding DNA: TGTGCCAGCAGTCGGGAAACGGACAATGAGCAGTTCTTC. Translating it yields CASSRETDNEQFF.

The V and J genes are TRBV7-6 and TRBJ2-3, with D possibly matching TRBD2 (5 bases). The V end was cut by 2 bases, the J end by 6 bases, with 6 bases between. There are 12 residues in the CDR3. Germline V gene sequence: CDR1 SGHVS, CDR2 FNYEAQ. The CDR3, as DNA: TGTGCCAGCAGCTTATGGAGGGATACGCAGTATTTT. It yields the protein CASSLWRDTQYF.

The chain recombines TRBV6-5 with TRBJ1-1; D call uncertain. Deletions cut 5 bases from V and 2 bases from J, with 12 bases between. This CDR3 spans 14 amino acids. Germline CDR1 is MNHEY and CDR2 is SVGAGI. CDR3 DNA: TGTGCCAGCAGTAAGCCCCCGGGAAACACTGAAGCTTTCTTT. It yields the protein CASSKPPGNTEAFF.

The V call is TRBV12-5, the J call TRBJ2-1; TRBD2 aligns across 11 bases. Losses at the gene ends were 2 bases for V and 4 bases for J; bases not matched to a gene: 7. This CDR3 comprises 17 residues. Germline lookup yields CDR1 LGHNT and CDR2 FRNRAP. CDR3 sequence reads: CASGLTLLAGVYNEQFF. CDR3 in DNA: TGTGCTAGTGGTTTGACCCTACTAGCGGGGGTTTACAATGAGCAGTTCTTC.

This rearrangement joins TRBV13 to TRBJ2-5; D may be TRBD2 (5 bases). Germline loops: CDR1 PRHDT, CDR2 FYEKMQ (reference sequence). V lost 5 bases, J lost 5 bases, and 9 bases lay in between. The CDR3 sequence is 12 residues long. The CDR3 loop reads CASSPPGETQYF. CDR3 nucleotide sequence: TGTGCCAGCAGCCCTCCGGGGGAGACCCAGTACTTC.